These 24 T cell receptor beta chains originate from one sample sequenced in a study of molecular identifiers for immune sequencing clone quantification. MiXCR was run by TCRdb on the PCR reads, yielding one entry per CDR3 protein. The sample contains tens of thousands of distinct CDR3 sequences, approximately 23% of which appear only once. The sample was naive CD8+ T cells from blood, with Jurkat cell RNA spiked in. As for subset: FACS-sorted CD8+CD4-CCR7+CD45RA+ naive T cells. These TCRs come from a human donor in good health. Some libraries in this study had Jurkat cell RNA spiked in.

This clonotype has ten or more counts. This chain joins TRBV19 and TRBJ2-7, with D possibly being TRBD2 (6 bases). V gave up 6 bases and J gave up 7 bases, with 22 bases separating them. CDR1 is LNHDA and CDR2 is SQIVND in the germline V gene (reference sequence). CDR3 length: 15 residues. CDR3 loop: CASRPDGGVQWEQYF. As DNA, the CDR3 is TGTGCCAGTAGGCCCGATGGCGGGGTTCAGTGGGAGCAGTACTTC.

This clonotype has ten or more counts. The chain combines TRBV4-3 with TRBJ2-7, with D perhaps matching TRBD2 (5 bases). Between the trimmed V and J ends, which lost 0 bases and 4 bases, there was a span of 16 bases. Per germline, CDR1 LGHNA and CDR2 YSLEER. This CDR3 has 16 residues. The CDR3 sequence: CASSQEASGLGYEQYF. The CDR3 nucleotides read TGCGCCAGCAGCCAAGAGGCCTCGGGATTGGGGTACGAGCAGTACTTC.

V is TRBV27 and J is TRBJ2-1; unclear D gene. The length of the CDR3 is 13 residues. Germline V gene sequence: CDR1 MNHEY, CDR2 SMNVEV (reference sequence). V lost 3 bases and J lost 9, with 12 bases in between. The CDR3 sequence: CASSFYTEVEQFF. In DNA, the CDR3 is TGTGCCAGCAGTTTTTACACTGAGGTTGAGCAGTTCTTC.

V and J are TRBV11-2 and TRBJ2-2, with 7 bases aligning to TRBD1. CDR1 is SGHAT, CDR2 FQNNGV, per germline. Germline trimming cut 7 bases from V and 4 bases from J; bases unmatched to any gene: 15. The CDR3 has 17 amino acids. The CDR3 nucleotides read TGTGCCAGCACGATGACAGGGCCTCTCTCGGGCACCGGGGAGCTGTTTTTT. Amino acids: CASTMTGPLSGTGELFF.

As for this clonotype: Relative to the germline gene, one junction end is altered; a read error may explain this. The chain links TRBV11-3 to TRBJ2-7; D gene unclear. The CDR3 has 13 residues. CDR1 is SGHNT and CDR2 is YENEEA in the germline V gene. DNA of the CDR3: TGTGCCGGCAGCTTGTCCCGCTCCTACGAGCAGTACTTC. Translation: CAGSLSRSYEQYF.

Many counts were recorded for this clonotype. The chain joins TRBV20-1 to TRBJ2-7, with a possible D match to TRBD1 (6 bases). In germline, CDR1 is DFQATT, CDR2 SNEGSKA (reference sequence). This CDR3 is 15 amino acids long. V lost 0 bases to trimming and J lost 1 base, with 13 bases between them. This chain's CDR3 is CSARELGDTSYEQYF. CDR3 sequence (DNA): TGCAGTGCTAGAGAACTGGGGGACACGTCCTACGAGCAGTACTTC.

A word on this clonotype: No conserved phenylalanine or tryptophan ends this CDR3, so it is likely a read error. The chain carries TRBV30 and TRBJ2-5; the D gene could be TRBD1 or TRBD2 (5 bases each). CDR1 is GTSNPN and CDR2 is SVGIG in the germline V gene (reference sequence). V was clipped by 5 bases and J by 10 bases, with 20 bases between them. The CDR3 spans 13 residues. The CDR3 bases are TGTGCCTGGGGCTCTGGGGCCGCACGGGACCAGTACTTA. It yields the protein CAWGSGAARDQYL.

The J gene is TRBJ2-7, the V gene TRBV3-1; D is undetermined. Trimming cost V 5 bases and J 0 bases, with 8 bases left between them. Germline V gene sequence: CDR1 LGHDT, CDR2 YNNKEL (reference sequence). The CDR3 sequence is 13 residues long. CDR3 amino acids: CASSSRHSYEQYF. In DNA form, the CDR3 reads TGTGCCAGCAGCTCCCGTCACTCCTACGAGCAGTACTTC.

This clonotype was observed at least ten times. The chain combines TRBV4-3 with TRBJ2-7; 9 bases are a match to TRBD1. The germline gives CDR1 LGHNA, CDR2 YSLEER. The CDR3 has 16 amino acids. V shed 0 bases and J 7 bases; nucleotides not matched to a gene: 10. The chain's CDR3 is CASSQEAGQGPWEQYF. The DNA for the CDR3 is TGCGCCAGCAGCCAAGAGGCGGGACAGGGCCCCTGGGAGCAGTACTTC.

This chain links TRBV12-3 or TRBV12-4 with TRBJ2-3; perhaps TRBD2 as D (7 bases). The CDR3 totals 15 residues. Trimming removed 3 bases from V and 6 bases from J, with 16 bases in between. In nucleotides, the CDR3 is TGTGCCAGCAGTTTCGTGGGGGGGGGGGCCGATACGCAGTATTTT. This encodes CASSFVGGGADTQYF.

The sample holds a few counts of this clonotype. The chain is built from TRBV12-3 or TRBV12-4 and TRBJ1-1; D ambiguous. This CDR3 has 14 residues. V was pared by 5 bases and J by 5 bases, with 15 bases between. CDR3 sequence reads: CASSLREGLTEAFF. The CDR3 region has the DNA TGTGCCAGCAGTCTGCGGGAGGGCTTGACTGAAGCTTTCTTT.

The V and J genes are TRBV30 and TRBJ1-1; D is perhaps TRBD1 (6 bases). This CDR3 is built from 12 residues. Germline V gives CDR1 GTSNPN, CDR2 SVGIG (reference sequence). CDR3 in DNA: TGTATGCTAAGGGGGGAGAACACTGAAGCTTTCTTT. This encodes CMLRGENTEAFF.

Ten or more counts support this clonotype. The chain joins TRBV2 to TRBJ2-6, with 9 nucleotides matching TRBD2. J was trimmed by 3 bases and V by 0 bases; bases with no gene match: 6. The CDR3 is 18 amino acids. Germline V gene sequence: CDR1 SNHLY, CDR2 FYNNEI. CDR3 nucleotide sequence: TGTGCCAGCAGTGAAGCGCCAGCGGGGGGTATTGGGGCCAACGTCCTGACTTTC. Its translation: CASSEAPAGGIGANVLTF.

This clonotype has only a few counts. The chain couples TRBV27 to TRBJ1-1; D is uncertain. Germline V gene data show CDR1 as MNHEY and CDR2 as SMNVEV (reference sequence). The length of the CDR3 is 13 residues. Trimming stripped 2 bases from V and 3 bases from J, with 7 bases between. DNA for the CDR3: TGTGCCAGCAGTTTAGACATCGACACTGAAGCTTTCTTT. Protein: CASSLDIDTEAFF.

This clonotype was detected ten times or more. The chain joins TRBV20-1 to TRBJ2-7; tentatively, D is TRBD1 (5 bases). This CDR3 has 14 amino acids. V was cut by 6 bases and J by 1 base, with 16 bases left in between. Germline V gene lookup returns CDR1 DFQATT and CDR2 SNEGSKA (reference sequence). CDR3 region: CSAESGLESYEQYF. CDR3 DNA: TGCAGTGCAGAGTCAGGGTTGGAGTCCTACGAGCAGTACTTC.

In the case of this clonotype: This may come from a read error, since a much larger clone is one base off. This chain links TRBV15 with TRBJ1-5; tentative D call: TRBD1 (6 bases). The CDR3 sequence is 12 residues long. Germline V gives CDR1 LNHNV, CDR2 YYDKDF (reference sequence). This chain's CDR3 is CATRGGNQPRHF. CDR3 nucleotides: TGTGCCACCAGAGGGGGAAATCAGCCCCGGCATTTT.

This clonotype was seen ten or more times. V usage is TRBV7-9 and J usage is TRBJ1-1, with D uncertain. The CDR3 loop spans 13 amino acids. Trimming removed 5 bases at V and 3 bases at J, with 10 bases between. Germline V CDR1 and CDR2: SEHNR, FQNEAQ (reference sequence). CDR3: CASSRDLDTEAFF. Written as DNA, the CDR3 is TGTGCCAGCAGCAGGGATTTGGACACTGAAGCTTTCTTT.

Turning to this clonotype: With a much larger clone just one base away, this may be a read error. DNA for the CDR3: TGTGCCGGCGGACCACAGGGTATCTACGAGCAGTACTTC. Protein sequence: CAGGPQGIYEQYF. V is TRBV7-2 and J is TRBJ2-7; tentative D call: TRBD1 (6 bases). V lost 11 bases and J lost 3, with 17 bases in between. Per the germline V gene, CDR1 is SGHTA and CDR2 is FQGNSA. CDR3 length equals 13 residues.

About this clonotype itself: A read error may explain this, as a much larger clone is one base away. The genes are TRBV7-2 and TRBJ2-7, with TRBD1 identical over 7 bases. With 5 bases clipped from V and 0 bases from J, the junction kept 4 bases outside the gene matches. CDR1 and CDR2 (germline): SGHTA, FQGNSA. This CDR3 region has 14 residues. DNA for the CDR3: TGTGCCAGCAGCCCGGGACAGATCTCCTACGAGCAGTACTTC. Encoded protein: CASSPGQISYEQYF. The full variable domain, completed using reference TRBV7-2 and TRBJ2-7, is GAGVSQSPSNKVTEKGKDVELRCDPISGHTALYWYRQSLGQGLEFLIYFQGNSAPDKSGLPSDRFSAERTGGSVSTLTIQRTQQEDSAVYLCASSPGQISYEQYFGPGTRLTVT.

The CDR3 bases are TGTGCCTGGAGCTCCCCGGGGGCACCTGACACCGGGGAGCTGTTTTTT. It specifies CAWSSPGAPDTGELFF. This chain connects TRBV30 to TRBJ2-2; possibly TRBD1 or TRBD2 for D (6 bases each). The V end lost 3 bases, the J end lost 3 bases, and 17 bases lay between the germline ends. The length of the CDR3 is 16 residues. Per the germline V gene, CDR1 is GTSNPN and CDR2 is SVGIG (reference sequence).

This clonotype has ten or more counts. The chain carries TRBV29-1 and TRBJ2-3; D is perhaps TRBD2 (6 bases). Germline V gives CDR1 SQVTM, CDR2 ANQGSEA. The length of the CDR3 is 15 residues. The germline V and J ends were trimmed by 0 bases and 0 bases, with 10 bases remaining between them. The CDR3 coding sequence is TGCAGCGTTGAAGATCACGGGACTAGCACAGATACGCAGTATTTT. It codes for CSVEDHGTSTDTQYF.

As regards this clonotype: This may be a read error: a much more frequent sequence differs by one nucleotide. The CDR3 sequence: CSVEARMNTEAFF. The CDR3 DNA reads TGCAGCGTTGAAGCGCGTATGAACACTGAAGCTTTCTTT. The V and J genes are TRBV29-1 and TRBJ1-1; the D is unclear. Germline V gene data show CDR1 as SQVTM and CDR2 as ANQGSEA. This CDR3 has 13 amino acids. Trimming took off 1 base at V and 0 bases at J, with 6 bases between the two ends.

There are many counts of this clonotype. The chain links TRBV20-1 to TRBJ1-4; the D is unclear. Germline-derived CDR1 and CDR2 are DFQATT and SNEGSKA (reference sequence). With 7 bases removed from V and 0 bases from J, the gap between germline ends came to 9 bases. This CDR3 is built from 13 residues. This CDR3 reads CSVPAATNEKLFF. The CDR3 nucleotides read TGCAGTGTGCCCGCGGCAACTAATGAAAAACTGTTTTTT.

This clonotype was picked up a small number of times. This may arise from a read error, as a much more abundant clone is one base away. This chain uses TRBV7-2 with TRBJ2-3; 7 bases are a match to TRBD2. This CDR3 contains 16 residues. Germline V gene data show CDR1 as SGHTA and CDR2 as FQGNSA. CDR3 sequence reads: CASSLVGLVSTDTRYF. CDR3 coding DNA: TGTGCCAGCAGCTTAGTTGGACTAGTGAGCACAGATACGCGGTATTTT. The full variable domain, completed using reference TRBV7-2 and TRBJ2-3, is GAGVSQSPSNKVTEKGKDVELRCDPISGHTALYWYRQSLGQGLEFLIYFQGNSAPDKSGLPSDRFSAERTGGSVSTLTIQRTQQEDSAVYLCASSLVGLVSTDTRYFGPGTRLTVL.